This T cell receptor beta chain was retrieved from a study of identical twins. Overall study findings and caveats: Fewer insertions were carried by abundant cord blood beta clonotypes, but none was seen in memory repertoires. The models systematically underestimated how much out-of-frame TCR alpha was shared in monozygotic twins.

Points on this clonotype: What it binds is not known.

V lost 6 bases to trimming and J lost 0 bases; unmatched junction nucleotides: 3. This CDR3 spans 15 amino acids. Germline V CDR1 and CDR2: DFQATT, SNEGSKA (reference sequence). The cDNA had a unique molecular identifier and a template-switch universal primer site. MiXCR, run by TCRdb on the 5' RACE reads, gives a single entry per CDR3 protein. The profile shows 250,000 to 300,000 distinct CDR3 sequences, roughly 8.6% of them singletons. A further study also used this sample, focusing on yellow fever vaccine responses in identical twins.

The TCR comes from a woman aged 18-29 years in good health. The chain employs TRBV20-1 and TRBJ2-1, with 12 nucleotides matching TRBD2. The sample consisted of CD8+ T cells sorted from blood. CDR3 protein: CSAATSGGSYNEQFF. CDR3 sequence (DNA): TGCAGTGCGGCGACTAGCGGGGGCTCCTACAATGAGCAGTTCTTC.